This entry features one T cell receptor beta chain sequence. Sequencing used immunoSEQ multiplex PCR; TCRdb keeps in-frame clones, though not all of them. The table has 55,000 to 70,000 clones, around 94% seen once; the top ten hold more than 1.5%. The data were obtained in a study of T cell clonotyping in hematopoietic cell transplantation. The CDR3 consists of 14 residues. Trimming took off 7 bases at V and 5 bases at J, with 15 bases between the two ends. CDR1 and CDR2 from the germline V gene are MDHEN and SYDVKM. The clonotype comes from a man aged 50 or older in good health. Some clones in this sample may be carry-over from other donors' samples. This chain uses TRBV28 with TRBJ2-1; possible D gene TRBD2, 7 bases. Specimen: peripheral blood mononuclear cells. The CDR3 spells CASKGGGSNNEQFF. CDR3 DNA: TGTGCCAGCAAGGGGGGAGGGTCTAACAATGAGCAGTTCTTC.